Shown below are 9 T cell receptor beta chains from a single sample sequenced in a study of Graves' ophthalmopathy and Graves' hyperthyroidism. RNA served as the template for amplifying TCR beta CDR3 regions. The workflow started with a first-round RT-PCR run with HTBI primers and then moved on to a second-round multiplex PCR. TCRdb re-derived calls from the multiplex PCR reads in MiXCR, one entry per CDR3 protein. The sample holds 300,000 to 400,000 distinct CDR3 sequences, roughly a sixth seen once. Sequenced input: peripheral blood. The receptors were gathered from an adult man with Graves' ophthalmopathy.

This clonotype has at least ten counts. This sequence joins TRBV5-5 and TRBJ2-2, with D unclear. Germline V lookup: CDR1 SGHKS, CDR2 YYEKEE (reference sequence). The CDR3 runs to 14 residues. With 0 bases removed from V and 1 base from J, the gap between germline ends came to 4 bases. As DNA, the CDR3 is TGTGCCAGCAGCTTGGCAGGGAACACCGGGGAGCTGTTTTTT. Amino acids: CASSLAGNTGELFF.

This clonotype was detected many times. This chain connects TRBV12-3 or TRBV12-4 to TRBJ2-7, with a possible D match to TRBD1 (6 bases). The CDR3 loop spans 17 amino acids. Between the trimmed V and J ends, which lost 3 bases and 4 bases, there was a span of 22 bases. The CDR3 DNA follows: TGTGCCAGCAGTTTCAGCCCCTCACAGGGTAATAGGTACGAGCAGTACTTC. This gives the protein CASSFSPSQGNRYEQYF.

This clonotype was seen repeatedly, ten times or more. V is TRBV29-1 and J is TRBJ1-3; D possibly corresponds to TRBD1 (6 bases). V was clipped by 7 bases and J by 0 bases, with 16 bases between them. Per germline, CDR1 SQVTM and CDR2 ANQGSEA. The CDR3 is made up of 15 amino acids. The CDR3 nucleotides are TGCAGCGCCCGGGACACGGGCAGCTCTGGAAACACCATATATTTT. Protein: CSARDTGSSGNTIYF.

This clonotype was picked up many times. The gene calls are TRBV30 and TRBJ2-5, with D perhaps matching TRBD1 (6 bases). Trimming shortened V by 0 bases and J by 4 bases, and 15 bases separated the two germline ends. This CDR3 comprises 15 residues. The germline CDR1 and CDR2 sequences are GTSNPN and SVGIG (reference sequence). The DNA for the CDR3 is TGTGCCTGGAGTGTTATGACAGGCCCAAGAGAGACCCAGTACTTC. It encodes CAWSVMTGPRETQYF.

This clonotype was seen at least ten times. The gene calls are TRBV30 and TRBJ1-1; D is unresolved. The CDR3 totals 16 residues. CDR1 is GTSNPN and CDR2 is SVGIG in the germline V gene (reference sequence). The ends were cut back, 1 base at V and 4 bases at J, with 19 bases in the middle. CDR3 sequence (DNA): TGTGCCTGGAGTGGTTCTGGGCTTCCCGGCAGCACTGAAGCTTTCTTT. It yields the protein CAWSGSGLPGSTEAFF.

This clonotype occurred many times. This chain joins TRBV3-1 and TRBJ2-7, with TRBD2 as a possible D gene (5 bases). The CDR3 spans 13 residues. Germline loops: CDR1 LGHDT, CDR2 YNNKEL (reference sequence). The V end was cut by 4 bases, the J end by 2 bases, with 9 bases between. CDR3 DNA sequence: TGTGCCAGCAGCCTAGCACTAGCCTACGAGCAGTACTTC. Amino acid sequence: CASSLALAYEQYF.

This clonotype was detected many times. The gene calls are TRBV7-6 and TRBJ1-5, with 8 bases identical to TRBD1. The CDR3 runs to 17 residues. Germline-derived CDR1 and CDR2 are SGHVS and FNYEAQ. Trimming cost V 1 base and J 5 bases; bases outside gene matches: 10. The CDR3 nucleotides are TGTGCCAGCAGCTTAGTATCTAAAGGGGGACAGGATCAGCCCCAGCATTTT. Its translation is CASSLVSKGGQDQPQHF.

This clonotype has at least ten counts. CDR3 nucleotides: TGTGCCAGCTTTGACGGACTCTCTGGAAACACCATATATTTT. Its translation is CASFDGLSGNTIYF. The rearrangement links TRBV19 to TRBJ1-3; no clear D gene. Germline V lookup: CDR1 LNHDA, CDR2 SQIVND (reference sequence). The CDR3 spans 14 residues. The V end lost 9 bases, the J end lost 0 bases, and 12 bases lay between the germline ends.

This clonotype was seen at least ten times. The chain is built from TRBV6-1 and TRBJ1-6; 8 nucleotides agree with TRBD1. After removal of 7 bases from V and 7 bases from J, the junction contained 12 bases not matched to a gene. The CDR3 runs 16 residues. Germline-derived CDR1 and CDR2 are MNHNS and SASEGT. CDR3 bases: TGTGCCAGCACGTCAGGAACAGGGGGTGGGAATTCACCCCTCCACTTT. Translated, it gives CASTSGTGGGNSPLHF.